What follows is one TCR beta chain and its context. The antigen is unknown. The CDR3 spans 14 residues. Looked up from germline, CDR1 is SGHKS and CDR2 is YYEKEE (reference sequence). V lost 0 bases, J lost 7 bases, and 2 bases stayed unmatched. The treatment denotes: about 20 received Ad26.COV2.S at low or high dose, single or two shots; about 5 received placebo; per-sample allocation not given. Samples were taken on day 63 after the first vaccine or placebo injection. Its platform was an Ad26 vector, and its expressed antigen was Wuhan-strain SARS-CoV-2 spike. The data belong to a study of Ad26.COV2.S vaccination and SARS-CoV-2 variants. The overall study: Ad26.COV2.S arm of COV1001 included the donor.

The study's findings and limits: Reported post-vaccination CD8+ and CD4+ T cell responses to spike showed substantial breadth.

This table comes from immunoSEQ multiplex PCR, and its TCRdb copy is limited to in-frame clones, with some not included. Of some 520,000 clones listed, approximately 88% are singletons. This sequence joins TRBV5-5 and TRBJ2-1; 9 bases are a match to TRBD2. This clonotype was sampled from a person aged 18-60 years who received the Ad26.COV2.S COVID-19 vaccine or a placebo. The input for sequencing was peripheral blood, taken in a trial of Ad26.COV2.S vaccine versus placebo. This CDR3 reads CASSLVSGSNEQFF. CDR3 DNA: TGTGCCAGCAGCTTGGTTAGCGGGAGTAATGAGCAGTTCTTC.